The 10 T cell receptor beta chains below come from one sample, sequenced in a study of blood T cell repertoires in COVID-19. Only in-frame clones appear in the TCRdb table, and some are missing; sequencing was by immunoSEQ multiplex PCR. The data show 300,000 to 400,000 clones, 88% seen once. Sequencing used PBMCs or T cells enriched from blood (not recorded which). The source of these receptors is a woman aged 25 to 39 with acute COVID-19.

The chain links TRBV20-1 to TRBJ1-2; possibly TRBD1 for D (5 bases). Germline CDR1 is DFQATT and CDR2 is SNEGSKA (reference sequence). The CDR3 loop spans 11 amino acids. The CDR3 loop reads CSSTVAYGYTF. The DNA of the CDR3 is TGCAGCTCGACAGTAGCCTATGGCTACACCTTC.

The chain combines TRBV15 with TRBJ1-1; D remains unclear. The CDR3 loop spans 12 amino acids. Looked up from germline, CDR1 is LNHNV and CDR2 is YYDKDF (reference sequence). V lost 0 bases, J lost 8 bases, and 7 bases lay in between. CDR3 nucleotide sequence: TGTGCCACCAGCAGAGAGGCAGTAGAAGCTTTCTTT. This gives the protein CATSREAVEAFF.

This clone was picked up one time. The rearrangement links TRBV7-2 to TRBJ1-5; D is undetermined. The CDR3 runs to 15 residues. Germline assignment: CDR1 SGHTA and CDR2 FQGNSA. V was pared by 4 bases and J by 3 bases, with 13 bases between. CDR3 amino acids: CASSSGEKPNQPQHF. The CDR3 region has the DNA TGTGCCAGCAGCTCAGGTGAAAAACCCAATCAGCCCCAGCATTTT.

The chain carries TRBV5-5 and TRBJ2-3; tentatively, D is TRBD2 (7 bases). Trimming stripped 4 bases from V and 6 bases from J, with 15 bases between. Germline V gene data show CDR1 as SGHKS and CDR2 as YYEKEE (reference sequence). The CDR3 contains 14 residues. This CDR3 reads CASSLNPGGDTQYF. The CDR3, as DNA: TGTGCCAGCAGCCTTAATCCGGGGGGCGATACGCAGTATTTT.

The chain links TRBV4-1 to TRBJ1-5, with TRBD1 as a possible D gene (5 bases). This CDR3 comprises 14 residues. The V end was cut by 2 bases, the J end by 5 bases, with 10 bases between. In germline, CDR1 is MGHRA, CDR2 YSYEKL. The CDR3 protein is CASSQRQGYQPQHF. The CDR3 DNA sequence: TGCGCCAGCAGCCAACGTCAGGGTTATCAGCCCCAGCATTTT.

The DNA for the CDR3 is TGTGCCAGCAGTTCACCGGGGTACGAGCAGTACTTC. Translating it yields CASSSPGYEQYF. The V gene is TRBV6-5, the J gene TRBJ2-7, with a possible D match to TRBD2 (5 bases). V was clipped by 4 bases and J by 4 bases, with 8 bases between them. CDR1 is MNHEY and CDR2 is SVGAGI in the germline V gene. The CDR3 extends over 12 amino acids.

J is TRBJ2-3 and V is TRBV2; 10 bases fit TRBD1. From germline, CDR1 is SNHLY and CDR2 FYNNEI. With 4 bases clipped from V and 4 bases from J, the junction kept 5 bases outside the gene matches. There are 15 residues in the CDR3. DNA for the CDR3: TGTGCCAGCAGTGGCATAGGACAGGGGGCAGATACGCAGTATTTT. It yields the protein CASSGIGQGADTQYF.

DNA for the CDR3: TGTGCCAGCAGTCGGAACGGACCGGGACAGGGGTTAAACGAGCAGTACTTC. Residues: CASSRNGPGQGLNEQYF. This chain uses TRBV6-2 or TRBV6-3 with TRBJ2-7, with 10 bases identical to TRBD1. The CDR3 has 17 amino acids. V shed 5 bases and J 5 bases; nucleotides not matched to a gene: 15. Germline lookup yields CDR1 MNHEY and CDR2 SVGEGT.

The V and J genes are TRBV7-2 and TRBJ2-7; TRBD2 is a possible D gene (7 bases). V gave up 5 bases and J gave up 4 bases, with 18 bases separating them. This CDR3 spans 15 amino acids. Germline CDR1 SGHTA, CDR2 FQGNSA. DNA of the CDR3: TGTGCCAGCAGCGCAGAGGCCGGGGGGCTATACGAGCAGTACTTC. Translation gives CASSAEAGGLYEQYF.

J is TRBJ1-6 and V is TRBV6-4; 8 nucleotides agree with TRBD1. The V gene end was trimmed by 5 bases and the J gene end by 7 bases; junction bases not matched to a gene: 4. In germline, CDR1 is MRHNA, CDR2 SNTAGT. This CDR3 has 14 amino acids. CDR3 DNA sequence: TGTGCCAGCAGTATGGGACAGGAAAATTCACCCCTCCACTTT. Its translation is CASSMGQENSPLHF.